A selection of T cell receptor beta chains follows, all from one sample in a study of blood T cell repertoires in COVID-19. Only in-frame clones appear in the TCRdb table, and some are missing; sequencing was by immunoSEQ multiplex PCR. The sample lists a few hundred thousand clones, 75% to 85% occurring once. Sequencing was carried out using PBMCs or T cells enriched from blood (not recorded which). Every receptor here comes from a woman between 35 and 50 years old with acute COVID-19. The CDR3 runs from the conserved cysteine through the conserved F or W. The D gene is left open where the match is weak. The size of a clone is reported for some rows only, either as once, few or many, or as a class for expanded clones.

abundance	j_gene	v_gene	len	d_gene	CDR3nt	CDR3aa
few	TRBJ1-1	TRBV9	14	-	TGTGCCAGCAGCGTAGCGGGATTGAGCACTGAAGCTTTCTTT	CASSVAGLSTEAFF
few	TRBJ2-7	TRBV3-1/TRBV3-2	14	-	TGTGCCAGCAGCCAGAGAAGGGGGAGAGACGAGCAGTACTTC	CASSQRRGRDEQYF
-	TRBJ2-3	TRBV7-6	16	-	TGTGCCAGCAGCTTAGTAATCGGCGGAAGCACAGATACGCAGTATTTT	CASSLVIGGSTDTQYF
-	TRBJ2-3	TRBV28	15	TRBD2	TGTGCCAGCAGCTCGTTAGCGGGAGACACAGATACGCAGTATTTT	CASSSLAGDTDTQYF
once	TRBJ2-7	TRBV5-1	13	TRBD1	TGCGCCAGTAACAGGGGGCTGGGGTACGAGCAGTACTTC	CASNRGLGYEQYF
-	TRBJ2-1	TRBV29-1	15	-	TGCAGCGTTAAGCTCCCGGGAAACTCCTACAATGAGCAGTTCTTC	CSVKLPGNSYNEQFF
-	TRBJ2-1	TRBV29-1	13	-	TGCAGCGTCGGGATAACGAGGTCCAATGAGCAGTTCTTC	CSVGITRSNEQFF
-	TRBJ2-3	TRBV27	15	-	TGTGCCAGCAGTTTATCTAGCGGAGTCACAGATACGCAGTATTTT	CASSLSSGVTDTQYF
-	TRBJ2-7	TRBV5-6	15	TRBD1	TGTGCCAGCAGCGGGACAGGCGACCAATCCTACGAGCAGTACTTC	CASSGTGDQSYEQYF
-	TRBJ1-1	TRBV4-2	14	-	TGTGCCAGCAGCCAAGGGGCTGAGAACACTGAAGCTTTCTTT	CASSQGAENTEAFF
-	TRBJ2-5	TRBV5-4	14	-	TGTGCCAGCAGCTTGTTGGCGGCCCAAGAGACCCAGTACTTC	CASSLLAAQETQYF
-	TRBJ1-4	TRBV30	13	-	TGTGCCTGGGGCAGGGGTTTTGGCGAAAAACTGTTTTTT	CAWGRGFGEKLFF
-	TRBJ1-1	TRBV5-1	13	-	TGCGCCAGCAGCCAGGACACCCAAACTGAAGCTTTCTTT	CASSQDTQTEAFF
-	TRBJ2-2	TRBV30	17	TRBD2	TGTGCCTGGAGTCGCGCGGGGGGGTATTTAAGCACCGGGGAGCTGTTTTTT	CAWSRAGGYLSTGELFF
-	TRBJ1-1	TRBV24-1	18	-	TGTGCCACCAGTGATTCCTCGGGTCTTAAGGGGCCGAACACTGAAGCTTTCTTT	CATSDSSGLKGPNTEAFF
-	TRBJ1-3	TRBV6-6	12	-	TGTGCCAGCACCATTTCTGGAAACACCATATATTTT	CASTISGNTIYF
-	TRBJ1-2	TRBV27	15	-	TGTGCCAGCAGTTTTAGGGGCGGATTCCCTAATGGCTACACCTTC	CASSFRGGFPNGYTF
many	TRBJ2-1	TRBV3-1/TRBV3-2	12	-	TGTGCCAGCAGCCGGGGAGCAAGGGAGCAGTTCTTC	CASSRGAREQFF
-	TRBJ2-1	TRBV7-3	13	-	TGTGCCAGCAGCTTATCTAGGATCAATGAGCAGTTCTTC	CASSLSRINEQFF
-	TRBJ1-6	TRBV16	15	TRBD1	TGTGCCAGCAGGGAACAGGGGCCAGCTACTTCACCCCTCCACTTT	CASREQGPATSPLHF
-	TRBJ2-7	TRBV27	10	-	TGTGCCAGCAGTCCAGGCGAGCAGTACTTC	CASSPGEQYF
-	TRBJ1-1	TRBV7-2	13	-	TGTGCCAGCAGCTTATACAGGAACACTGAAGCTTTCTTT	CASSLYRNTEAFF
-	TRBJ1-1	TRBV5-1	15	-	TGCGCCAGCAGCTTGGAGGGCAGGGGATATACTGAAGCTTTCTTT	CASSLEGRGYTEAFF
-	TRBJ1-1	TRBV14	14	-	TGTGCCAGCAGCCAACTTGGCTCAAACACTGAAGCTTTCTTT	CASSQLGSNTEAFF
-	TRBJ1-2	TRBV5-4	15	-	TGTGCCAGCAGCTTGGTAAAGGGGCAGAACTATGGCTACACCTTC	CASSLVKGQNYGYTF
-	TRBJ2-5	TRBV9	15	-	TGTGCCAGCAGCCTAAGTACGGGTACTCAAGAGACCCAGTACTTC	CASSLSTGTQETQYF
-	TRBJ2-5	TRBV29-1	14	TRBD2	TGCAGCGTTGTCCCCAGGCTAGCGGTAGAGACCCAGTACTTC	CSVVPRLAVETQYF
-	TRBJ2-1	TRBV7-3	17	TRBD2	TGTGCCAGCAGCTTAATTCTGCTAGCGGGGTACTACAATGAGCAGTTCTTC	CASSLILLAGYYNEQFF
-	TRBJ1-1	TRBV9	16	-	TGTGCCAGCAGCCCGCACTTACGGGGGGTGAACACTGAAGCTTTCTTT	CASSPHLRGVNTEAFF
once	TRBJ2-4	TRBV19	12	-	TGTGCCAGTGCGGGACCCAAAAACATTCAGTACTTC	CASAGPKNIQYF
once	TRBJ2-7	TRBV7-3	13	TRBD1	TGTGCCAGCAGCAGACAGGGCGCCGACGAGCAGTACTTC	CASSRQGADEQYF
-	TRBJ1-1	TRBV29-1	12	-	TGCAGCACCACCGGCGGCAACACTGAAGCTTTCTTT	CSTTGGNTEAFF
-	TRBJ2-6	TRBV28	18	TRBD1	TGTGCCAGCAGTCAACCGGGACAGGGGAGGGCAGGGGCCAACGTCCTGACTTTC	CASSQPGQGRAGANVLTF
-	TRBJ1-5	TRBV7-9	13	-	TGTGCCAGCACGGGGGGGAGGGACCAGCCCCAGCATTTT	CASTGGRDQPQHF
once	TRBJ2-7	TRBV7-6	15	TRBD2	TGTGCCAGCAGCCCTACCGGGACTAGTTTTAACGAGCAGTACTTC	CASSPTGTSFNEQYF
-	TRBJ2-5	TRBV27	14	TRBD1	TGTGTCAGCAGTTCGACAGGGAGTGTAGAGACCCAGTACTTC	CVSSSTGSVETQYF
-	TRBJ2-3	TRBV4-1	15	-	TGCGCCAGCAGCCAGCGGGACGCTGAAATGGATACGCAGTATTTT	CASSQRDAEMDTQYF
-	TRBJ2-3	TRBV2	15	-	TGTGCCAGCACCCTTACCCTGGGGCGGGGTGGTACGCAGTATTTT	CASTLTLGRGGTQYF
-	TRBJ2-1	TRBV6-5	13	TRBD2	TGTGCCAGCAGGCTAGCGGGGGGGCCTGAGCAGTTCTTC	CASRLAGGPEQFF
-	TRBJ1-2	TRBV6-5	14	TRBD1	TGTGCCAGCAGTCCGGACAGGGGAGACTATGGCTACACCTTC	CASSPDRGDYGYTF
once	TRBJ2-1	TRBV3-1/TRBV3-2	15	-	TGTGCCAGCAGCCGCAGCGGCGATTCCTACAATGAGCAGTTCTTC	CASSRSGDSYNEQFF